The present entry profiles one T cell receptor beta chain with its context. This record belongs to a study of blood T cell repertoires in COVID-19. About the study: Italy, Spain and the United States were the sources of the convalescent and acute COVID-19 samples. The analysed material was cDNA or gDNA that came from T cells, B-cell-depleted T cells, or PBMCs.

In Seattle, patients joined the study during active infection and were tracked longitudinally. Per the original data handling: How many nucleated cells were present was estimated from reference gene primer amplification. Libraries were prepared by immunoSEQ multiplex PCR; TCRdb keeps only in-frame clonotypes and omits some of them. The V and J calls and clone size come from that table; D and trimming were worked out from the DNA. Of about 160,000 clones detected, around 74% appear once; the ten largest clones hold approximately 7.6%. The specimen sequenced was peripheral blood. The clonotype comes from a woman in her fifties or sixties with COVID-19, enrolled during active disease.

CDR3 nucleotides: TGTGCCAGCAGCCGAAAAAGGGGGGGCCAGCGGGAGACCCAGTACTTC. Amino acid sequence: CASSRKRGGQRETQYF. V usage is TRBV3-1 (or the pseudogene TRBV3-2) and J usage is TRBJ2-5; D may be TRBD2 (7 bases). V gave up 4 bases and J gave up 5 bases, with 20 bases separating them. Germline CDR1 reads LGHDT; CDR2 reads YNNKEL (reference sequence). The CDR3 spans 16 residues.